This record looks at one T cell receptor beta chain sequence and its context. Its antigen is as yet unknown. This table comes from immunoSEQ multiplex PCR, and its TCRdb copy is limited to in-frame clones, with some not included. The data show a few million clones, with approximately 92% seen just once and over 0.12% held by the top ten. This record belongs to a study of shared clonotypes between healthy human individuals. Whole-study results and caveats: Clonotypes not shared had lower generation probabilities than those common to all four donors. Among donors, the sharing of clonotypes was expected to be influenced by sequencing depth.

The germline gives CDR1 LNHDA, CDR2 SQIVND (reference sequence). The CDR3 consists of 20 residues. Trimming took 3 bases from V and 7 from J; bases not matched to a gene: 19. Sequenced sample: naive CD4+ T cells sorted from blood. Described subset: CD45RA+ positively selected. This sequence originates from a man between 18 and 29 years old in good health. This chain uses TRBV19 with TRBJ1-6, with 9 bases lining up with TRBD1. The CDR3 loop is CASSMRVPGQGRLKNSPLHF. CDR3 nucleotide sequence: TGTGCCAGTAGTATGCGGGTCCCGGGACAGGGTCGATTGAAAAATTCACCCCTCCACTTT.